This is a list of T cell receptor beta chains from one sample in a study of T cells in Graves' hyperthyroidism and ophthalmopathy. TCRdb called the multiplex PCR reads again in MiXCR, with one record for every CDR3 protein. The data show around 500,000 distinct CDR3 sequences, 12% to 15% seen once. Sequences were obtained from blood. These receptors were obtained from a woman in her thirties or forties with Graves' hyperthyroidism. Both conserved end residues are part of each CDR3. Clone size appears in some rows only: once, few, many, or a class for an expanded clone.

V gene	clone size	J gene	CDR3 protein
TRBV11-2	many	TRBJ2-2	CASKHFAAIEYSPGELFF
TRBV4-1	few	TRBJ2-5	CASSRRQGSQETQYF
TRBV12-3/TRBV12-4	few	TRBJ2-3	CASSGSNRGDTQYF
TRBV6-1	many	TRBJ1-1	CASSHPGTGEAFF
TRBV30	many	TRBJ1-1	CAWKILGLMNTEAFF
TRBV5-4	many	TRBJ1-2	CASTPQGNYGYTF
TRBV27	many	TRBJ2-1	CASMGLAGGENNEQFF
TRBV18	-	TRBJ2-5	CASSPPNRYQETQYF
TRBV20-1	-	TRBJ2-7	CSASDWLGLAGSYEQYF
TRBV11-3	many	TRBJ2-3	CASSFSTSGTTDTQYF
TRBV7-6	many	TRBJ2-1	CASSPAPGQGLYNEQFF
TRBV7-9	many	TRBJ1-1	CATDSSSRRAMNTEAFF
TRBV9	-	TRBJ2-3	CASSVGPATKVDTQYF
TRBV20-1	many	TRBJ1-1	CSARDAGGELKAFF
TRBV4-2	-	TRBJ2-5	CASSQTTGLASETQYF
TRBV29-1	many	TRBJ2-3	CSVEDVYETNTDTQYF
TRBV20-1	many	TRBJ2-5	CSARETGTETQYF
TRBV5-1	few	TRBJ2-2	CASSPEGYTGELFF
TRBV9	many	TRBJ2-7	CASSVSSGTSSYEQYF
TRBV14	few	TRBJ2-7	CASSQGGGLSYEQYF
TRBV7-9	-	TRBJ1-1	CASSLPLMQAFF
TRBV25-1	many	TRBJ2-7	CASSRRGASSYEQYF
TRBV9	few	TRBJ2-7	CASSVAPGTSVYEQYF
TRBV5-5	many	TRBJ2-3	CASSMTGRITDTQYF
TRBV29-1	-	TRBJ2-5	CSGGTSGRIQETQYF
TRBV12-3/TRBV12-4	many	TRBJ1-1	CASSEGAAAFF
TRBV7-8	-	TRBJ2-4	CASSSRRGNLAKNIQYF
TRBV18	many	TRBJ2-3	CASSPPSQSDTQYF
TRBV28	many	TRBJ1-1	CASSLLGVNTEAFF
TRBV3-1	many	TRBJ2-7	CASSQVGDRWYEQYF
TRBV3-1	many	TRBJ2-2	CASSQRTGSTTGELFF
TRBV6-1	many	TRBJ1-4	CASSEGRWDPNEKLFF
TRBV19	-	TRBJ1-1	CASSRVPTGGTEAFF
TRBV9	-	TRBJ2-2	CASSSTGGWELFF
TRBV2	many	TRBJ2-7	CASSEASVFRTGQTYEQYF
TRBV5-1	many	TRBJ2-5	CASSFDSAGSQETQYF
TRBV28	many	TRBJ2-6	CASRQGTAGANVLTF
TRBV4-2	-	TRBJ2-7	CARGREQYF
TRBV29-1	few	TRBJ1-2	CSVASSGSYYGGYTF
TRBV28	many	TRBJ2-7	CASSLAGTSGETRNEQYF
TRBV27	-	TRBJ2-4	CASSPDGTKNIQYF
TRBV7-9	many	TRBJ2-7	CASSEDNEQYF
TRBV2	many	TRBJ2-4	CASSDPRVNIQYF
TRBV19	few	TRBJ2-1	CASSMAELNEQFF
TRBV27	-	TRBJ1-1	CASSLSGGWSEAFF
TRBV12-3/TRBV12-4	many	TRBJ2-3	CASSHAGGRTDTQYF
TRBV3-1	few	TRBJ1-2	CASSQLTDYGYTF
TRBV27	few	TRBJ2-2	CASSWGGEYTGELFF
TRBV18	many	TRBJ2-5	CASSPRTGGAGQETQYF
TRBV4-1	few	TRBJ2-3	CASSPQGFSTDTQYF